This T cell receptor beta chain was documented in a study of spatial heterogeneity in lung cancer. The length of the CDR3 is 14 residues. J lost 6 bases, V lost 3 bases, and 3 bases had no gene match. CDR1 is SGHAT and CDR2 is FQNNGV in the germline V gene. MiXCR was run by TCRdb on the 5' RACE reads, yielding one entry per CDR3 protein. The sample has 7,500 to 9,000 distinct CDR3 sequences; 7% to 10% are singletons. For this clonotype: What it binds is not known.

Time point defined: sample taken at primary tumor resection. The sequenced material consisted of unsorted whole RNA from tumor, nontumor lung or frozen PBMC. General observations from the study: At tumor resection, ubiquitous expanded TCRs were detected in blood more often than later.

The receptor's source is a female donor with early-stage non-small cell lung cancer. This chain uses TRBV11-2 with TRBJ2-2, with 8 bases identical to TRBD1. The source material was PBMCs, sampled at surgery. CDR3 nucleotide sequence: TGTGCCAGCAGCTTCCAACAGGGGGCCGGGGAGCTGTTTTTT. This translates into CASSFQQGAGELFF.